This TCR beta chain was sequenced during a study of shared clonotypes between healthy human individuals. Overall study context: The study used three CD4 naive, three CD4 memory, two CD8 naive and one CD8 memory plate per donor.

The V gene's germline CDR1 is SGDLS and CDR2 YYNGEE. The CDR3 is 15 residues long. With 4 bases clipped from V and 6 bases from J, the junction kept 6 bases outside the gene matches. Genomic DNA (from each subset) was split evenly across several immunoSEQ plates. On sorted subsets, replicate PCRs used 200 to 250 ng DNA, or 31,000 or so T cell genomes. Assay: immunoSEQ multiplex PCR; the TCRdb copy retains only in-frame clones and omits some. The sample shows roughly 300,000 clones, 80% to 90% of them seen only once. The sequence came from a man aged 18 to 29 in good health. V gene TRBV9 combines with J gene TRBJ1-6; 8 nucleotides align to TRBD1. Sequencing input: memory CD8+ T cells sorted from blood. Subset meaning: CD45RO+ cells pooled with CCR7-negative TemRA cells. CDR3 in amino acids: CASSLTDRANSPLHF. The CDR3 bases are TGTGCCAGCAGCTTAACGGACAGGGCTAATTCACCCCTCCACTTT. Full variable domain (outside the CDR3, taken from reference TRBV9 and TRBJ1-6): DSGVTQTPKHLITATGQRVTLRCSPRSGDLSVYWYQQSLDQGLQFLIQYYNGEERAKGNILERFSAQQFPDLHSELNLSSLELGDSALYFCASSLTDRANSPLHFGNGTRLTVT.